These T cell receptor beta chains were read from a single sample in a study of cytomegalovirus exposure and HLA in healthy donors. Clones were read by immunoSEQ multiplex PCR, and TCRdb kept only the in-frame ones, dropping some. The sample holds about 56,000 clones; approximately 90% are singletons and the top ten take 0.95% to 1.3%. Input material: PBMCs. These receptors were collected from a man between 18 and 29 years old in good health and CMV-seronegative. CDR3s include the opening cysteine and the closing phenylalanine or tryptophan. Fields, in order: V gene, CDR3 length, D gene, clone size, J gene, CDR3 DNA, CDR3 protein. A D gene is named only where the DNA matches it firmly. The size of a clone is reported for some rows only, either as once, few or many, or as a class for expanded clones.

TRBV7-3	14	TRBD1	.	TRBJ2-5	TGTGCCAGCAGCTTATCAGGACAGGAAGAGACCCAGTACTTC	CASSLSGQEETQYF
TRBV11-2	15	TRBD1	.	TRBJ1-1	TGTGCCAGCAGCGCGGGACAGGGAATGAACACTGAAGCTTTCTTT	CASSAGQGMNTEAFF
TRBV18	15	TRBD2	.	TRBJ2-1	TGTGCCAGCTCACCAGCGGGAGGGTCCTACAATGAGCAGTTCTTC	CASSPAGGSYNEQFF
TRBV25-1	17	TRBD2	.	TRBJ2-1	TGTGCCAGCAGTGACCAGCTGAGGGGACTAGCGTTGGATGAGCAGTTCTTC	CASSDQLRGLALDEQFF
TRBV7-2	14	TRBD1	.	TRBJ2-7	TGTGCCAGCAGCCCACAGGGGCGGAAATACGAGCAGTACTTC	CASSPQGRKYEQYF
TRBV19	14	.	.	TRBJ1-4	TGTGCCAGTAGTATTGGGCAGAATAATGAAAAACTGTTTTTT	CASSIGQNNEKLFF
TRBV5-4	14	.	.	TRBJ2-1	TGTGCCAGCAGCTTGAGCGACAGCGTCTATGAGCAGTTCTTC	CASSLSDSVYEQFF
TRBV11-2	15	TRBD2	.	TRBJ2-1	TGTGCCAGCAGCGCCCTTGCGGGAGGCTCTAATGAGCAGTTCTTC	CASSALAGGSNEQFF
TRBV19	15	.	.	TRBJ2-7	TGTGCCAGTAGTAAGGTCGGGGAGGGGGCCTACGAGCAGTACTTC	CASSKVGEGAYEQYF
TRBV6-5	16	TRBD1	once	TRBJ1-2	TGTGCCAGCAGTTTAGTACAGGGGGCTCCTAACTATGGCTACACCTTC	CASSLVQGAPNYGYTF
TRBV15	16	.	.	TRBJ1-1	TGTGCCACCAGCAGAGACTTGGGCTTACTGAACACTGAAGCTTTCTTT	CATSRDLGLLNTEAFF
TRBV7-2	17	TRBD2	.	TRBJ2-5	TGTGCCAGCAGCTTAGCATCGGCAGCGGGAGGGCAAGAGACCCAGTACTTC	CASSLASAAGGQETQYF
TRBV29-1	12	.	.	TRBJ2-3	TGCAGCGTTGGATCAGGGGCAGATACGCAGTATTTT	CSVGSGADTQYF
TRBV7-3	13	TRBD2	.	TRBJ2-3	TGTGCCAGCAGCTTACTAGCGGGAGATACGCAGTATTTT	CASSLLAGDTQYF
TRBV19	18	TRBD1	.	TRBJ2-2	TGTGCCAGTAGTATAACCTACCCCGGGACAGGGGACACCGGGGAGCTGTTTTTT	CASSITYPGTGDTGELFF
TRBV7-6	15	.	few	TRBJ1-3	TGTGCCAGCAGCTTAGAGGGGGACGACACTAACACCATATATTTT	CASSLEGDDTNTIYF
TRBV6-5	11	.	.	TRBJ2-3	TGTGCCAGCAGACTCACAGATACGCAGTATTTT	CASRLTDTQYF
TRBV6-4	14	.	few	TRBJ2-2	TGTGCCAGCAGTGAAGGAGGGAGCACCGGGGAGCTGTTTTTT	CASSEGGSTGELFF
TRBV18	15	.	.	TRBJ2-3	TGTGCCAGCTCACCAGGGGCCGCTAGCACAGATACGCAGTATTTT	CASSPGAASTDTQYF
TRBV28	14	TRBD1	few	TRBJ2-1	TGTGCCAGCAGTGTCCGGGACAGATTCAAAGAGCAGTTCTTC	CASSVRDRFKEQFF
TRBV18	17	TRBD1	.	TRBJ2-5	TGTGCCAGCTCACTAAGAAATCTACAGGGGAACCAAGAGACCCAGTACTTC	CASSLRNLQGNQETQYF
TRBV4-1	15	TRBD2	.	TRBJ2-7	TGCGCCAGCAGCCAAGATCCGGGAGGCCGTTACGAGCAGTACTTC	CASSQDPGGRYEQYF
TRBV28	14	.	.	TRBJ1-5	TGTGCCAGCAGTTTATTCCTTAGCAATCAGCCCCAGCATTTT	CASSLFLSNQPQHF
TRBV14	14	.	.	TRBJ1-2	TGTGCCAGCAGCCAAGAAAATATGGGGGGGCCGACACCCTTC	CASSQENMGGPTPF
TRBV19	11	.	.	TRBJ2-3	TGTGCCAGTAGTACGTTGGATACGCAGTATTTT	CASSTLDTQYF
TRBV19	13	.	.	TRBJ2-5	TGTGCCAGTAGTACCAGACTAGGAGAGGACCAGTACTTC	CASSTRLGEDQYF
TRBV5-1	14	.	once	TRBJ2-7	TGCGCCAGCAGTTATCCCGACAGACTCTACGAGCAGTACTTC	CASSYPDRLYEQYF
TRBV7-9	15	.	.	TRBJ1-4	TGTGCCAGCAGCTTAGGGACTGAGCCTAATGAAAAACTGTTTTTT	CASSLGTEPNEKLFF
TRBV5-6	14	TRBD1	.	TRBJ2-7	TGTGCCAGCAGCTTGTCTTGGGACAGTCAAGGGCAGTACTTC	CASSLSWDSQGQYF
TRBV9	13	TRBD2	.	TRBJ2-1	TGTGCCAGCAGGGGGACTACCGACAATGAGCAGTTCTTC	CASRGTTDNEQFF
TRBV6-5	14	TRBD1	.	TRBJ2-4	TGTGCCAGCAGTTCCTGGACAGGCCGAGACATTCAGTACTTC	CASSSWTGRDIQYF
TRBV23-1	15	.	.	TRBJ2-7	TGCGCCAGCAGTTCCTCAGAGGATGTTTTCTACGAGCAGTACTTC	CASSSSEDVFYEQYF
TRBV18	16	TRBD1	.	TRBJ1-5	TGTGCCAGCTCACCGACAGGGGTGGACAGCAATCAGCCCCAGCATTTT	CASSPTGVDSNQPQHF
TRBV10-3	15	TRBD1	.	TRBJ2-1	TGTGCCATCAGTCCGACAGGGGACTCCTTGGATGAGCAGTTCTTC	CAISPTGDSLDEQFF
TRBV5-6	15	TRBD1	.	TRBJ2-7	TGTGCCAGCAGCACGGGACAGTGGGGCGGCTACGAGCAGTACTTC	CASSTGQWGGYEQYF
TRBV28	13	TRBD2	.	TRBJ2-7	TGTGCCAGCATGACTAGCGGGAGGCGGGAGCAGTACTTC	CASMTSGRREQYF
TRBV18	13	.	.	TRBJ1-5	TGTGCCAGCTCACCACTTTCGAATCAGCCCCAGCATTTT	CASSPLSNQPQHF
TRBV4-2	18	TRBD2	.	TRBJ2-7	TGTGCCAGCAGCCAAGATCCTCAGCGGGAGGGCCTAACCTACGAGCAGTACTTC	CASSQDPQREGLTYEQYF
TRBV7-8	16	TRBD2	.	TRBJ2-7	TGTGCCAGCAGCTTAGCGTCTAGCGGGGATAACTACGAGCAGTACTTC	CASSLASSGDNYEQYF
TRBV19	13	.	.	TRBJ2-5	TGTGCCAGTAGTGACTGGAGGACAGAGACCCAGTACTTC	CASSDWRTETQYF
TRBV10-3	18	TRBD2	.	TRBJ2-1	TGTGCCATCAGTGAGTCCTGGACTAGCGGGAGGGTAAGCAATGAGCAGTTCTTC	CAISESWTSGRVSNEQFF
TRBV5-5	16	.	.	TRBJ1-4	TGTGCCAGCAGCTTGGGAGGTCGGAGAGATGATGAAAAACTGTTTTTT	CASSLGGRRDDEKLFF
TRBV10-3	12	.	.	TRBJ1-2	TGTGCCATCAGTGAGTCGACAGATGGCTACACCTTC	CAISESTDGYTF
TRBV4-1	18	.	.	TRBJ2-1	TGCGCCAGCAGCCAAGATCTGTCTGTCCAGGGGCGCTACAATGAGCAGTTCTTC	CASSQDLSVQGRYNEQFF
TRBV7-2	15	TRBD2	.	TRBJ2-7	TGTGCCAGCAGCCTATTAGCGGGAGGGCCAAGTGAGCAGTACTTC	CASSLLAGGPSEQYF
TRBV5-1	14	.	many	TRBJ1-3	TGCGCCAGCAGCGACGGGGGCTCTGGAAACACCATATATTTT	CASSDGGSGNTIYF
TRBV9	15	TRBD2	once	TRBJ2-7	TGTGCCAGCAGCCCCCAAGGACTAGCTGTCTACGAGCAGTACTTC	CASSPQGLAVYEQYF
TRBV2	13	TRBD1	.	TRBJ2-5	TGTGCCACCGACGGACAGGGAATAGAGACCCAGTACTTC	CATDGQGIETQYF
TRBV15	14	.	.	TRBJ1-5	TGTGCCACCAGCGAGGACACTAGCAATCAGCCCCAGCATTTT	CATSEDTSNQPQHF
TRBV4-3	14	TRBD2	.	TRBJ2-5	TGCGCCAGCAGCTCCAGGACTAGCAGAGAGACCCAGTACTTC	CASSSRTSRETQYF
TRBV9	15	TRBD2	.	TRBJ2-2	TGTGCCAGCAGTGAGACTAGCAGATTCACCGGGGAGCTGTTTTTT	CASSETSRFTGELFF